The 31 T cell receptor beta chains reported below all come from one sample, sequenced in a study of blood T cell repertoires in COVID-19. Profiling relied on immunoSEQ multiplex PCR, and the TCRdb table lists in-frame clones only, not all of them. The table lists 100,000 or so clones, under 90% of them singletons, with roughly 13% in the top ten. The sequenced material came from peripheral blood. The receptors originated from a human donor in a cohort sampled during active COVID-19.

This clone has just a few counts. This chain links TRBV29-1 with TRBJ2-7, with 8 bases that match TRBD1. This CDR3 has 11 residues. Germline V gives CDR1 SQVTM, CDR2 ANQGSEA. J gave up 5 bases and V 7 bases, and 4 bases lay outside the gene matches. CDR3 in DNA: TGCAGCGCTGACAGGGGCCACGAGCAGTACTTC. Amino acids: CSADRGHEQYF.

The gene calls are TRBV7-6 and TRBJ2-1; D is unresolved. Trimming shortened V by 2 bases and J by 7 bases, and 9 bases separated the two germline ends. The V gene's germline CDR1 is SGHVS and CDR2 FNYEAQ. The CDR3 is 13 amino acids. The CDR3 DNA sequence: TGTGCCAGCAGCTTACCGCAGATTAATGAGCAGTTCTTC. Protein: CASSLPQINEQFF.

J is TRBJ2-3 and V is TRBV10-2, with D tentatively TRBD1 (5 bases). The CDR3 spans 13 residues. The germline CDR1 and CDR2 sequences are WSHSY and SAAADI. V lost 2 bases and J 7 bases, leaving 10 bases between the germline ends. DNA of the CDR3: TGCGCCAGCAGTGAGCAGGGTCGAAATACGCAGTATTTT. Amino acids: CASSEQGRNTQYF.

This clone was found once. The CDR3 reads CASGLARGELFF. CDR3 DNA: TGTGCTAGTGGTTTGGCCCGTGGGGAGCTGTTTTTT. The chain has TRBV12-5 and TRBJ2-2, with D uncertain. The CDR3 is 12 residues long. V lost 1 base and J lost 8, with 5 bases in between. The V gene's germline CDR1 is LGHNT and CDR2 FRNRAP.

The V call is TRBV5-4, the J call TRBJ2-2; 11 bases map to TRBD1. Germline V gives CDR1 SGHNT, CDR2 YYREEE (reference sequence). V trimming: 5 bases; J trimming: 5 bases; junction bases outside the gene matches: 8. The CDR3 is 16 residues long. The CDR3 spells CASSLGQGARTGELFF. The CDR3 region has the DNA TGTGCCAGCAGTCTCGGACAGGGGGCGAGGACCGGGGAGCTGTTTTTT.

J is TRBJ1-2 and V is TRBV3-1 (or the pseudogene TRBV3-2), with 8 nucleotides matching TRBD1. V lost 1 base and J lost 6; bases outside the gene matches: 4. Germline assignment: CDR1 LGHDT and CDR2 YNNKEL (reference sequence). The CDR3 covers 14 residues. The CDR3 DNA reads as TGTGCCAGCAGCCAAGGGAGGACAGGGCATGGCTACACCTTC. Amino acid sequence: CASSQGRTGHGYTF.

The rearrangement joins TRBV6-2 or TRBV6-3 to TRBJ2-6, with TRBD1 matching over 8 bases. V was clipped by 5 bases and J by 0 bases; unmatched bases: 9. CDR1 and CDR2 (germline): MNHEY, SVGEGT. CDR3 length: 18 residues. The CDR3 loop is CASSAYRDRSSGANVLTF. In DNA, the CDR3 is TGTGCCAGCAGTGCGTACCGGGACAGGAGCTCTGGGGCCAACGTCCTGACTTTC.

This clone was observed many times. The chain carries TRBV5-4 and TRBJ1-3, with TRBD1 as a possible D gene (5 bases). This CDR3 spans 17 amino acids. The V end was cut by 6 bases, the J end by 1 base, with 20 bases between. Germline CDR1 is SGHNT and CDR2 is YYREEE (reference sequence). The chain's CDR3 is CASTSASGGTSGNTIYF. The CDR3 DNA reads TGTGCCAGCACTAGCGCCAGCGGCGGGACTTCTGGAAACACCATATATTTT. Filled out from reference TRBV5-4 and TRBJ1-3, the complete variable domain reads ETGVTQSPTHLIKTRGQQVTLRCSSQSGHNTVSWYQQALGQGPQFIFQYYREEENGRGNFPPRFSGLQFPNYSSELNVNALELDDSALYLCASTSASGGTSGNTIYFGEGSWLTVV.

The chain employs TRBV5-1 and TRBJ2-5, with 7 bases that match TRBD1. This CDR3 is 15 amino acids long. The germline V gene encodes CDR1 SGHRS and CDR2 YFSETQ. V gave up 0 bases and J gave up 0 bases; unmatched junction bases: 2. The CDR3: CASSLGRGNQETQYF. The CDR3 DNA reads TGCGCCAGCAGCTTGGGCAGGGGGAACCAAGAGACCCAGTACTTC.

J is TRBJ1-5 and V is TRBV6-1; D remains ambiguous. Germline V lookup: CDR1 MNHNS, CDR2 SASEGT. This CDR3 is 17 amino acids long. V was pared by 4 bases and J by 2 bases, with 18 bases between. The CDR3 DNA reads TGTGCCAGCAGTGGGGCAGGCGGGTATTTGGGCAATCAGCCCCAGCATTTT. Translation gives CASSGAGGYLGNQPQHF.

The chain carries TRBV7-2 and TRBJ2-5; TRBD2 matches 8 bases. Germline loops: CDR1 SGHTA, CDR2 FQGNSA. Trimming removed 1 base from V and 4 bases from J; junction bases left unmatched: 17. The CDR3 extends over 19 amino acids. In DNA, the CDR3 is TGTGCCAGCAGCTTAGAGGTGTGGGGACTAGGGCGGGATAGAGAGACCCAGTACTTC. Its translation is CASSLEVWGLGRDRETQYF.

J is TRBJ1-2 and V is TRBV6-5, with 7 bases fitting TRBD1. V shed 7 bases, J shed 4 bases, and the junction held 6 bases outside the gene matches. This CDR3 is built from 13 residues. Germline V CDR1 and CDR2: MNHEY, SVGAGI. The CDR3 loop reads CASTMTGSYGYTF. CDR3 in DNA: TGTGCCAGCACCATGACAGGGTCCTATGGCTACACCTTC.

The V call is TRBV6-5, the J call TRBJ2-3; 9 nucleotides agree with TRBD2. The germline V gene encodes CDR1 MNHEY and CDR2 SVGAGI. After removal of 6 bases from V and 3 bases from J, the junction contained 4 bases not matched to a gene. The CDR3 is made up of 14 amino acids. CDR3 sequence: CASRRGGLTDTQYF. Written as DNA, the CDR3 is TGTGCCAGCAGGCGGGGGGGGTTGACAGATACGCAGTATTTT.

The chain combines TRBV6-6 with TRBJ1-2; D call uncertain. CDR1 and CDR2 (germline): MNHNY, SVGAGI (reference sequence). This CDR3 region has 13 residues. Trimming cost V 4 bases and J 8 bases, with 14 bases left between them. The CDR3 region has the DNA TGTGCCAGCAGTTCACCGGGAGGGTACGGCTACACCTTC. It specifies CASSSPGGYGYTF.

This chain joins TRBV6-1 and TRBJ1-4; D might be TRBD1 (5 bases). Germline CDR1 is MNHNS and CDR2 is SASEGT. The germline V and J ends were trimmed by 3 bases and 8 bases, with 7 bases remaining between them. The CDR3 extends over 12 amino acids. The CDR3: CASSDRGEKLFF. CDR3 DNA sequence: TGTGCCAGCAGTGATCGGGGGGAAAAACTGTTTTTT.

This sequence joins TRBV7-8 and TRBJ1-2; 7 bases align to TRBD1. Germline CDR1 reads SGHVS; CDR2 reads FQNEAQ. The CDR3 runs to 14 residues. V shed 5 bases, J shed 7 bases, and the junction held 10 bases outside the gene matches. CDR3 sequence (DNA): TGTGCCAGCAGCCGCCAGGACAGGAGGTCTGGCTACACCTTC. As protein: CASSRQDRRSGYTF.

This clone has just one count. V and J are TRBV19 and TRBJ2-1; 8 bases match TRBD1. This CDR3 spans 15 amino acids. Trimming at V came to 5 bases and at J to 7 bases, leaving 10 bases not matched to a gene. Per the germline V gene, CDR1 is LNHDA and CDR2 is SQIVND (reference sequence). Written as DNA, the CDR3 is TGTGCCAGTAGTTTAATGGGACAGGTGATGAATGAGCAGTTCTTC. It yields the protein CASSLMGQVMNEQFF.

This rearrangement joins TRBV11-2 to TRBJ1-1; 8 positions agree with TRBD1. The V gene's germline CDR1 is SGHAT and CDR2 FQNNGV. V shed 6 bases and J 1 base; nucleotides not matched to a gene: 7. This CDR3 region has 15 residues. CDR3 DNA: TGTGCCAGCAGTCCAGGACAGGGATGGAACACTGAAGCTTTCTTT. Translating it yields CASSPGQGWNTEAFF.

This chain joins TRBV19 and TRBJ1-5; 7 nucleotides agree with TRBD1. With 5 bases clipped from V and 2 bases from J, the junction kept 3 bases outside the gene matches. This CDR3 comprises 14 residues. The V gene's germline CDR1 is LNHDA and CDR2 SQIVND (reference sequence). This chain's CDR3 is CASSVQGGNQPQHF. As DNA, the CDR3 is TGTGCCAGTAGTGTCCAGGGGGGCAATCAGCCCCAGCATTTT.

The V and J genes are TRBV5-4 and TRBJ2-3, with TRBD2 matching over 8 bases. V trimming: 0 bases; J trimming: 7 bases; junction bases outside the gene matches: 10. The V gene's germline CDR1 is SGHNT and CDR2 YYREEE (reference sequence). This CDR3 is 16 amino acids long. CDR3 nucleotide sequence: TGTGCCAGCAGCTTGGCCGGGGGGGGGCCTCCAAATACGCAGTATTTT. Residues: CASSLAGGGPPNTQYF.

This sequence joins TRBV7-8 and TRBJ1-4; no reliable D call. V was clipped by 4 bases and J by 8 bases, with 14 bases between them. The CDR3 sequence is 14 residues long. CDR1 and CDR2 (germline): SGHVS, FQNEAQ. The CDR3 sequence: CASSSTGRGEKLFF. The CDR3 coding sequence is TGTGCCAGCAGCTCCACGGGGAGAGGCGAAAAACTGTTTTTT.

The gene calls are TRBV7-2 and TRBJ2-3, with 7 bases lining up with TRBD2. After removal of 3 bases from V and 4 bases from J, the junction contained 4 bases not matched to a gene. Germline V CDR1 and CDR2: SGHTA, FQGNSA. The CDR3 sequence is 14 residues long. CDR3 DNA sequence: TGTGCCAGCAGCTTCACTAGCGTACCAGATACGCAGTATTTT. Protein sequence: CASSFTSVPDTQYF.

The gene calls are TRBV28 and TRBJ1-5; 10 bases map to TRBD1. This CDR3 region has 16 residues. The germline V gene has CDR1 MDHEN and CDR2 SYDVKM. J gave up 6 bases and V 2 bases, and 7 bases lay outside the gene matches. CDR3 DNA: TGTGCCAGCAGTTTAAAGGGACAGGGGTTCAGTCAGCCCCAGCATTTT. It codes for CASSLKGQGFSQPQHF. The whole variable domain, remainder taken from reference TRBV28 and TRBJ1-5, is DVKVTQSSRYLVKRTGEKVFLECVQDMDHENMFWYRQDPGLGLRLIYFSYDVKMKEKGDIPEGYSVSREKKERFSLILESASTNQTSMYLCASSLKGQGFSQPQHFGDGTRLSIL.

The chain uses TRBV7-9 and TRBJ1-2; D is unresolved. The CDR3 extends over 14 amino acids. The V gene lost 5 bases and the J gene lost 2 bases, with 12 bases spanning the gap. Germline V gene lookup returns CDR1 SEHNR and CDR2 FQNEAQ (reference sequence). CDR3 residues: CASSTEQLNYGYTF. In nucleotides, the CDR3 is TGTGCCAGCAGCACCGAACAGCTGAACTATGGCTACACCTTC.

The chain's CDR3 is CASSIVGAANEKLFF. The CDR3 coding sequence is TGTGCCAGTAGTATTGTTGGGGCGGCTAATGAAAAACTGTTTTTT. This chain uses TRBV19 with TRBJ1-4; D is perhaps TRBD1 (5 bases). The CDR3 extends over 15 amino acids. Germline CDR1 reads LNHDA; CDR2 reads SQIVND (reference sequence). Trimming took 3 bases from V and 3 from J, leaving 11 bases between them.

The chain joins TRBV18 to TRBJ2-3; 10 bases map to TRBD2. The CDR3 covers 18 residues. CDR1 KGHSH and CDR2 LQKENI come from the germline V gene. V gave up 2 bases and J gave up 0 bases; unmatched junction bases: 8. CDR3 sequence: CASSPIRSGGTSTDTQYF. The CDR3, as DNA: TGTGCCAGCTCACCAATTCGTAGCGGGGGGACGAGCACAGATACGCAGTATTTT.

The CDR3 coding sequence is TGCAGTGTCCCCGTCGGGGAGACCCAGTACTTC. It codes for CSVPVGETQYF. The chain links TRBV20-1 to TRBJ2-5; D gene ambiguous. The CDR3 runs to 11 residues. Germline V gives CDR1 DFQATT, CDR2 SNEGSKA (reference sequence). Trimming removed 7 bases at V and 5 bases at J, with 11 bases between.

The chain couples TRBV2 to TRBJ1-2; the D gene is possibly TRBD1 (5 bases). The germline V gene encodes CDR1 SNHLY and CDR2 FYNNEI. The CDR3 totals 15 residues. V was trimmed by 6 bases and J by 4 bases, leaving 18 bases between them. The CDR3 loop reads CASRRDPQDIYGYTF. CDR3 DNA: TGTGCCAGCAGACGAGACCCTCAGGACATCTATGGCTACACCTTC.

The chain carries TRBV7-9 and TRBJ2-5; TRBD2 aligns across 13 bases. From germline, CDR1 is SEHNR and CDR2 FQNEAQ (reference sequence). V trimming: 4 bases; J trimming: 5 bases; junction bases outside the gene matches: 7. The CDR3 contains 16 residues. The chain's CDR3 is CASSSTTSGRVETQYF. CDR3 in DNA: TGTGCCAGCAGCTCTACTACTAGCGGGAGGGTCGAGACCCAGTACTTC. The whole variable domain, remainder taken from reference TRBV7-9 and TRBJ2-5, is DTGVSQNPRHKITKRGQNVTFRCDPISEHNRLYWYRQTLGQGPEFLTYFQNEAQLEKSRLLSDRFSAERPKGSFSTLEIQRTEQGDSAMYLCASSSTTSGRVETQYFGPGTRLLVL.

This clone has a single count. The rearrangement links TRBV15 to TRBJ2-7; 9 bases are shared with TRBD2. V lost 1 base and J lost 5; bases outside the gene matches: 12. The CDR3 covers 17 residues. CDR1 is LNHNV and CDR2 is YYDKDF in the germline V gene (reference sequence). The CDR3 DNA sequence: TGTGCCACCAGCAGAGCTCTATTACTAGCGGGCGCGCACGAGCAGTACTTC. It specifies CATSRALLLAGAHEQYF.

The chain has TRBV19 and TRBJ1-4; D is uncertain. Between the trimmed V and J ends, which lost 4 bases and 7 bases, there was a span of 16 bases. CDR1 is LNHDA, CDR2 SQIVND, per germline (reference sequence). The CDR3 has 15 amino acids. CDR3 region: CASSTRRGQSEKLFF. The DNA of the CDR3 is TGTGCCAGTAGTACTAGACGGGGTCAAAGTGAAAAACTGTTTTTT. Together with reference TRBV19 and TRBJ1-4, the CDR3 gives the full variable domain: DGGITQSPKYLFRKEGQNVTLSCEQNLNHDAMYWYRQDPGQGLRLIYYSQIVNDFQKGDIAEGYSVSREKKESFPLTVTSAQKNPTAFYLCASSTRRGQSEKLFFGSGTQLSVL.